The source of this TCR beta chain is a study of blood T cell repertoires in COVID-19. As for the study in general: The United States, Italy and Spain supplied acute and convalescent COVID-19 samples.

Data came from immunoSEQ multiplex PCR; TCRdb stores just in-frame clones and leaves some out. The table shows tens of thousands of clones, with 91% occurring only once. Germline CDR1 MNHEY, CDR2 SVGAGI. This CDR3 is 15 amino acids long. Trimming cost V 2 bases and J 6 bases, with 17 bases left between them. The chain has TRBV6-5 and TRBJ2-7; perhaps TRBD2 as D (6 bases). The specimen sequenced was peripheral blood. This sequence was found in a woman between 50 and 59 years old in a cohort sampled during active COVID-19. This CDR3 is CASSYTQTSKGEQYF. The CDR3 nucleotides are TGTGCCAGCAGTTACACCCAGACTAGTAAGGGCGAGCAGTACTTC.